The source of this T cell receptor beta chain is a study of T cell responses to AZD1222 COVID-19 vaccine. Overall study findings and caveats: Donor demographics were predominantly white British with a female majority; clonal diversity may be underestimated.

Regarding this clone: What it recognizes is unknown.

Repertoires were generated with immunoSEQ multiplex PCR, while TCRdb's copy carries only in-frame clones and drops some. The sample yields about 160,000 clones, approximately 90% seen once. The germline gives CDR1 MNHEY, CDR2 SVGEGT. Trimming removed 1 base at V and 6 bases at J, with 4 bases between. This CDR3 has 12 amino acids. The sequencing used peripheral blood, collected 28 days after the second AZD1222 dose. The V and J genes are TRBV6-2 or TRBV6-3 and TRBJ1-5, with no clear D. The source of this sequence is an adult who received the AZD1222 COVID-19 vaccine. The CDR3: CASSYWAQPQHF. For the CDR3, the DNA is TGTGCCAGCAGTTACTGGGCTCAGCCCCAGCATTTT.